This TCR beta chain originates from a study of shared clonotypes between healthy human individuals. Study at large: There were three CD4 naive, three CD4 memory, two CD8 naive and one CD8 memory plates per donor.

Clones were read by immunoSEQ multiplex PCR, and TCRdb kept only the in-frame ones, dropping some. This repertoire shows about 2 million clones, less than 95% found once; its top ten account for around 1.2%. Trimming took off 0 bases at V and 0 bases at J, with 8 bases between the two ends. Per the germline V gene, CDR1 is MGHRA and CDR2 is YSYEKL. The CDR3 is 16 residues long. The naive CD8 fraction comprised CD45RO-negative cells positively selected for CCR7 and excluded terminally differentiated effector memory CD45RA+ cells. The sample comprised naive CD8+ T cells sorted from blood. V gene TRBV4-1 combines with J gene TRBJ1-4; D not certain. This TCR was recovered from a man aged 18 to 29 in good health. The CDR3 DNA reads TGCGCCAGCAGCCAAGACCCAGCTGCAACTAATGAAAAACTGTTTTTT. This translates into CASSQDPAATNEKLFF.